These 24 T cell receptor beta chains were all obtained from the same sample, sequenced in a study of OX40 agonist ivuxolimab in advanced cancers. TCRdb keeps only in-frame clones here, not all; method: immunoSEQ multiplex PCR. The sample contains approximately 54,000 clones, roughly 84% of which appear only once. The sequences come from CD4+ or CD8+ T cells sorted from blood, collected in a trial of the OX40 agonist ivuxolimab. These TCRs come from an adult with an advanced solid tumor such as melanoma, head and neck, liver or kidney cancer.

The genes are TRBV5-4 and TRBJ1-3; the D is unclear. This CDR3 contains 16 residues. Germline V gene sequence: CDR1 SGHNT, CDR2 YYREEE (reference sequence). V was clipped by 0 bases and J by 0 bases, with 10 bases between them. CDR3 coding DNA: TGTGCCAGCAGCTTGGATAGAGGGAGCTCTGGAAACACCATATATTTT. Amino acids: CASSLDRGSSGNTIYF. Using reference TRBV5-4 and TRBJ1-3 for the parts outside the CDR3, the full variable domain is ETGVTQSPTHLIKTRGQQVTLRCSSQSGHNTVSWYQQALGQGPQFIFQYYREEENGRGNFPPRFSGLQFPNYSSELNVNALELDDSALYLCASSLDRGSSGNTIYFGEGSWLTVV.

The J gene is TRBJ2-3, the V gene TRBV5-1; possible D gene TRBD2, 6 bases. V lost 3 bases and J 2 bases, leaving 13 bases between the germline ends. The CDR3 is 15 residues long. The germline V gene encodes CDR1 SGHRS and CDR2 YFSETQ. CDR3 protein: CASSYDPGDTDTQYF. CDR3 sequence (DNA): TGCGCCAGCAGCTACGACCCGGGGGACACAGATACGCAGTATTTT.

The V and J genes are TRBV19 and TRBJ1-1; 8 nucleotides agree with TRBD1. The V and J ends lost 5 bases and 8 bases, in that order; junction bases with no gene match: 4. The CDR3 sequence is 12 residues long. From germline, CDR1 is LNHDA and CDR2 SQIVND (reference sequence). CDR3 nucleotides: TGTGCCAGTAGTTTTCGGACAGGGGAAGCTTTCTTT. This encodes CASSFRTGEAFF. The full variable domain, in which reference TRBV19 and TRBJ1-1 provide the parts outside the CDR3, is DGGITQSPKYLFRKEGQNVTLSCEQNLNHDAMYWYRQDPGQGLRLIYYSQIVNDFQKGDIAEGYSVSREKKESFPLTVTSAQKNPTAFYLCASSFRTGEAFFGQGTRLTVV.

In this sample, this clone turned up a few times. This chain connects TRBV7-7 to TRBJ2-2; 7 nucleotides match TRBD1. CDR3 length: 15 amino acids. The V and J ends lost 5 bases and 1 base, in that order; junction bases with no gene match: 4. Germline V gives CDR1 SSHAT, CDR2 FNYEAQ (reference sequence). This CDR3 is CASSPRGWNTGELFF. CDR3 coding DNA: TGTGCCAGCAGCCCCAGGGGGTGGAACACCGGGGAGCTGTTTTTT.

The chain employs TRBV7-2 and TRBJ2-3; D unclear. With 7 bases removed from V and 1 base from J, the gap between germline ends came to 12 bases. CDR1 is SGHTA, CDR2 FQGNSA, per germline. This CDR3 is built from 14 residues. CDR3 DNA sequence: TGTGCCAGCACTGGGCCCCGGGGCACAGATACGCAGTATTTT. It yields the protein CASTGPRGTDTQYF.

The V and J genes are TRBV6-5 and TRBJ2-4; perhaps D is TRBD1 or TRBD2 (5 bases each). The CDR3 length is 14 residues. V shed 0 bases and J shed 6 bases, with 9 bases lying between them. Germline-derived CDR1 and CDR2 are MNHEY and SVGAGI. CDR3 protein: CASSYSPGTNIQYF. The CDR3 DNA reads TGTGCCAGCAGTTACTCCCCTGGGACAAACATTCAGTACTTC.

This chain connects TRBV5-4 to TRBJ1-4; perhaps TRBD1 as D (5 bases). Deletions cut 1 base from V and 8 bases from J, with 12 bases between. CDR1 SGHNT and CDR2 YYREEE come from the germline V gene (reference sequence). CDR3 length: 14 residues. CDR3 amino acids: CASSLPGTGEKLFF. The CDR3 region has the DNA TGTGCCAGCAGCTTGCCCGGGACCGGGGAAAAACTGTTTTTT. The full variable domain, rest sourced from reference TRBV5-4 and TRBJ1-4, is ETGVTQSPTHLIKTRGQQVTLRCSSQSGHNTVSWYQQALGQGPQFIFQYYREEENGRGNFPPRFSGLQFPNYSSELNVNALELDDSALYLCASSLPGTGEKLFFGSGTQLSVL.

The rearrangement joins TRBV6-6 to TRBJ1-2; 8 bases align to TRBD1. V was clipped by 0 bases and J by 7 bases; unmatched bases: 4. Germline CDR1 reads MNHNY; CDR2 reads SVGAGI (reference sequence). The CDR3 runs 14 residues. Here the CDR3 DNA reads TGTGCCAGCAGTTACTCAGACAGGGGTGGTGGCTACACCTTC. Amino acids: CASSYSDRGGGYTF.

Here the CDR3 DNA reads TGTGCCAGCAGGCATAGCGGGGGTCGAGGGTTCTTC. It codes for CASRHSGGRGFF. The V gene is TRBV25-1, the J gene TRBJ2-1; 9 nucleotides line up with TRBD2. This CDR3 spans 12 amino acids. With 6 bases clipped from V and 15 bases from J, the junction kept 9 bases outside the gene matches. The germline V gene encodes CDR1 MGHDK and CDR2 SYGVNS. Supplemented by reference TRBV25-1 and TRBJ2-1, the full variable domain reads EADIYQTPRYLVIGTGKKITLECSQTMGHDKMYWYQQDPGMELHLIHYSYGVNSTEKGDLSSESTVSRIRTEHFPLTLESARPSHTSQYLCASRHSGGRGFFGPGTRLTVL.

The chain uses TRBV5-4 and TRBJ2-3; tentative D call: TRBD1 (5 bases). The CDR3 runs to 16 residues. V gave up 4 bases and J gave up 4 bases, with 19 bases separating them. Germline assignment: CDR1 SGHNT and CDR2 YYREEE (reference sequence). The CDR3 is CASSLGKGLGSDTQYF. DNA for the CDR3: TGTGCCAGCAGCCTGGGGAAGGGGCTAGGATCAGATACGCAGTATTTT.

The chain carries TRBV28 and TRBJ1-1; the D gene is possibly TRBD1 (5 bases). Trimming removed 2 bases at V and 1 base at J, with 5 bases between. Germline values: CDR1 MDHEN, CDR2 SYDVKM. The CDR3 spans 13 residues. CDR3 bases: TGTGCCAGCAGTTTAGGGGGGAACACTGAAGCTTTCTTT. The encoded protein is CASSLGGNTEAFF. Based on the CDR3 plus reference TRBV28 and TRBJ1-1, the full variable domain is DVKVTQSSRYLVKRTGEKVFLECVQDMDHENMFWYRQDPGLGLRLIYFSYDVKMKEKGDIPEGYSVSREKKERFSLILESASTNQTSMYLCASSLGGNTEAFFGQGTRLTVV.

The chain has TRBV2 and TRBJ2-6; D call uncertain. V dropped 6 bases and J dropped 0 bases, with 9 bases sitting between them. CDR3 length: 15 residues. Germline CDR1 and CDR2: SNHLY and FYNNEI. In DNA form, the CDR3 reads TGTGCCAGCAGCGACTGGGCCTCTGGGGCCAACGTCCTGACTTTC. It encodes CASSDWASGANVLTF.

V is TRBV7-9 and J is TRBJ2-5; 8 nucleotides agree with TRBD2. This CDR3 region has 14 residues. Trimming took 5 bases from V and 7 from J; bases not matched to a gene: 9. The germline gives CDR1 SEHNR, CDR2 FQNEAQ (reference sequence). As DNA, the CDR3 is TGTGCCAGCAGCCTAGACGGGAGGGGCGGGACCCAGTACTTC. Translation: CASSLDGRGGTQYF.

The CDR3 reads CTSSHLTGGTDTQYF. CDR3 bases: TGCACCAGCAGCCATCTGACAGGGGGCACAGATACGCAGTATTTT. The chain joins TRBV1 to TRBJ2-3; the table's D call of TRBD1 was not tested on the DNA. TRBV1 is tagged as a pseudogene. This CDR3 is 15 amino acids long.

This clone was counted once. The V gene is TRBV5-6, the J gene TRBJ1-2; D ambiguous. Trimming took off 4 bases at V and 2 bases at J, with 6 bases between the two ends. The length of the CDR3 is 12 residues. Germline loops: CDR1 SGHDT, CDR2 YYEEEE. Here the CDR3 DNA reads TGTGCCAGCAGCGTCAGGAACTATGGCTACACCTTC. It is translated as CASSVRNYGYTF.

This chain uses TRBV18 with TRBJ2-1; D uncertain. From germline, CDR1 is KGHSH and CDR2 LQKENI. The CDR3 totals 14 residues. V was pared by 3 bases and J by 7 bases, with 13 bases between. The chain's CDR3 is CASSPNRQRNEQFF. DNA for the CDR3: TGTGCCAGCTCACCGAACCGGCAACGAAATGAGCAGTTCTTC.

CDR3 loop: CASSVAANTEAFF. The CDR3 DNA is TGTGCCAGCAGCGTAGCGGCGAACACTGAAGCTTTCTTT. The chain couples TRBV9 to TRBJ1-1; unclear D gene. The germline V and J ends were trimmed by 0 bases and 1 base, with 4 bases remaining between them. The germline CDR1 and CDR2 sequences are SGDLS and YYNGEE. The CDR3 runs 13 residues. Full variable domain (rest looked up from reference TRBV9 and TRBJ1-1): DSGVTQTPKHLITATGQRVTLRCSPRSGDLSVYWYQQSLDQGLQFLIQYYNGEERAKGNILERFSAQQFPDLHSELNLSSLELGDSALYFCASSVAANTEAFFGQGTRLTVV.

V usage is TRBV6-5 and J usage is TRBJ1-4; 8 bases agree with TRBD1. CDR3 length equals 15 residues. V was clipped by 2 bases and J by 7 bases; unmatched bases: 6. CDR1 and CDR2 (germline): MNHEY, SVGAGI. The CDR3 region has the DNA TGTGCCAGCAGTTACCAACAGGGGGGAGTTGAAAAACTGTTTTTT. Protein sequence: CASSYQQGGVEKLFF.

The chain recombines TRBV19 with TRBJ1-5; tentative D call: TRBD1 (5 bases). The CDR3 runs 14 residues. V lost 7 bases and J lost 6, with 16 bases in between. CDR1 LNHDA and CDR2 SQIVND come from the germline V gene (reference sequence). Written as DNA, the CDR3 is TGTGCCAGTAATCCTACCCAGGGCCCTCAGCCCCAGCATTTT. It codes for CASNPTQGPQPQHF.

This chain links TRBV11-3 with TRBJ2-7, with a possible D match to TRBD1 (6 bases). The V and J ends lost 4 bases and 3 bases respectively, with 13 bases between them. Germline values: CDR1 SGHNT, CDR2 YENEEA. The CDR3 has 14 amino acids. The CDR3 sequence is CASSSPGHLYEQYF. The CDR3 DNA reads TGTGCCAGCAGCTCCCCGGGACACCTCTACGAGCAGTACTTC.

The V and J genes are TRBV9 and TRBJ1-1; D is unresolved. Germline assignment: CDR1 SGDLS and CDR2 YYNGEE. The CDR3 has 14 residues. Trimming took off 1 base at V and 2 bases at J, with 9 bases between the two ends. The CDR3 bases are TGTGCCAGCAGCGTATCGCACCTTAACACTGAAGCTTTCTTT. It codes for CASSVSHLNTEAFF. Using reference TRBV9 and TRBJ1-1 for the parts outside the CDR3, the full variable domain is DSGVTQTPKHLITATGQRVTLRCSPRSGDLSVYWYQQSLDQGLQFLIQYYNGEERAKGNILERFSAQQFPDLHSELNLSSLELGDSALYFCASSVSHLNTEAFFGQGTRLTVV.

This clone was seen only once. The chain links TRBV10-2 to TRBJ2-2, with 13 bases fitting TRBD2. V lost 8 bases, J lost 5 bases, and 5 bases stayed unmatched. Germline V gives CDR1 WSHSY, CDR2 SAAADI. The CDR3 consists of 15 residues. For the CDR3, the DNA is TGCGCCAGCCGACTAGCGGGGGGAGAAACCGGGGAGCTGTTTTTT. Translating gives CASRLAGGETGELFF.

The CDR3 is CASSLGGNQETQYF. DNA for the CDR3: TGTGCCAGCAGCTTAGGAGGCAACCAAGAGACCCAGTACTTC. The chain couples TRBV11-1 to TRBJ2-5; D is ambiguous. The germline gives CDR1 SGHAT, CDR2 FQDESV (reference sequence). Trimming cost V 1 base and J 0 bases, with 6 bases left between them. The CDR3 has 14 residues.

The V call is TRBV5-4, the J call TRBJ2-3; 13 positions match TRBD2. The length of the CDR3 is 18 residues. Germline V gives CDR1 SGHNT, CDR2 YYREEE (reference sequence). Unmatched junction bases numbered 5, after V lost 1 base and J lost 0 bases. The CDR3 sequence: CASSLRLAGGQSTDTQYF. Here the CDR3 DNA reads TGTGCCAGCAGCTTGCGACTAGCGGGGGGACAAAGCACAGATACGCAGTATTTT.